Listed here are 26 T cell receptor beta chains from one sample, sequenced in a study of blood T cell repertoires in COVID-19. The assay was immunoSEQ multiplex PCR, and TCRdb's table has in-frame clones only and misses some. This sample has about 260,000 clones, with approximately 89% found just once. Sample: peripheral blood. These receptor sequences come from a woman between 45 and 65 years old with acute or convalescent COVID-19.

The chain carries TRBV5-6 and TRBJ1-2, with 11 bases matching TRBD1. With 4 bases clipped from V and 4 bases from J, the junction kept 0 bases outside the gene matches. This CDR3 contains 13 residues. Per germline, CDR1 SGHDT and CDR2 YYEEEE. The CDR3 DNA is TGTGCCAGCAGCGGGACAGGGGGCTATGGCTACACCTTC. As protein: CASSGTGGYGYTF.

V and J are TRBV30 and TRBJ2-4; TRBD2 agrees at 16 bases. The V segment lost 0 bases and the J segment 8 bases; nucleotides outside the gene matches: 4. The CDR3 covers 16 residues. Germline V gives CDR1 GTSNPN, CDR2 SVGIG (reference sequence). The chain's CDR3 is CAWSVGLAGGGHIQYF. As DNA, the CDR3 is TGTGCCTGGAGTGTGGGACTAGCGGGAGGGGGGCACATTCAGTACTTC.

The V gene is TRBV27, the J gene TRBJ2-7; TRBD1 agrees at 7 bases. The CDR3 is 15 amino acids. The ends lost 2 bases at V and 6 bases at J; junction bases unmatched: 10. Germline V lookup: CDR1 MNHEY, CDR2 SMNVEV (reference sequence). The CDR3 spells CASSLGNRGESEQYF. CDR3 DNA sequence: TGTGCCAGCAGTTTAGGAAACAGGGGAGAATCCGAGCAGTACTTC.

The chain links TRBV5-1 to TRBJ2-1; D is ambiguous. V was trimmed by 0 bases and J by 0 bases, leaving 10 bases between them. The CDR3 contains 16 residues. The V gene's germline CDR1 is SGHRS and CDR2 YFSETQ. The CDR3: CASSLDGGTSYNEQFF. CDR3 coding DNA: TGCGCCAGCAGCTTGGACGGCGGAACCTCCTACAATGAGCAGTTCTTC.

The J gene is TRBJ1-1, the V gene TRBV29-1; D is possibly TRBD1 (6 bases). V lost 3 bases and J lost 3, with 17 bases in between. The germline gives CDR1 SQVTM, CDR2 ANQGSEA. The length of the CDR3 is 15 residues. The CDR3 sequence: CSVDPPGGGDTEAFF. The CDR3 DNA follows: TGCAGCGTTGACCCCCCGGGAGGGGGAGACACTGAAGCTTTCTTT.

The gene calls are TRBV5-1 and TRBJ2-7; D is possibly TRBD2 (5 bases). The length of the CDR3 is 16 residues. V lost 0 bases and J lost 3, with 16 bases in between. Per the germline V gene, CDR1 is SGHRS and CDR2 is YFSETQ. CDR3 sequence: CASSLDSGNLHYEQYF. Written as DNA, the CDR3 is TGCGCCAGCAGCTTGGATTCCGGGAACTTGCACTACGAGCAGTACTTC.

CDR3 amino acids: CASSQDTRGYTF. DNA for the CDR3: TGTGCCAGCAGCCAAGATACGAGGGGCTACACCTTC. The chain is built from TRBV3-1 (or the pseudogene TRBV3-2) and TRBJ1-2, with no clear D. CDR1 is LGHDT, CDR2 YNNKEL, per germline (reference sequence). This CDR3 comprises 12 residues. V lost 0 bases and J 8 bases, leaving 7 bases between the germline ends.

The V call is TRBV28, the J call TRBJ2-2; TRBD1 matches 9 bases. This CDR3 comprises 14 residues. CDR1 MDHEN and CDR2 SYDVKM come from the germline V gene. The trim removed 6 bases at V and 5 bases at J, leaving 4 bases unmatched. This chain's CDR3 is CASRGQGRTGELFF. The DNA for the CDR3 is TGTGCCAGCAGAGGACAGGGGAGGACCGGGGAGCTGTTTTTT.

The chain joins TRBV24-1 to TRBJ1-4; D is perhaps TRBD1 (5 bases). Trimming removed 10 bases from V and 5 bases from J, with 16 bases in between. Per the germline V gene, CDR1 is KGHDR and CDR2 is SFDVKD. The CDR3 has 14 amino acids. In DNA, the CDR3 is TGTGCCACGAGCATACACAGGCCGAATGAAAAACTGTTTTTT. It is translated as CATSIHRPNEKLFF.

The chain has TRBV12-3 or TRBV12-4 and TRBJ1-1; D is ambiguous. V shed 3 bases and J shed 1 base, with 6 bases lying between them. The CDR3 runs to 13 residues. The CDR3 sequence is CASSFAENTEAFF. CDR3 coding DNA: TGTGCCAGCAGTTTCGCAGAGAACACTGAAGCTTTCTTT.

The chain recombines TRBV28 with TRBJ2-6; D possibly corresponds to TRBD2 (5 bases). This CDR3 region has 17 residues. Germline CDR1 reads MDHEN; CDR2 reads SYDVKM. V was shortened by 7 bases and J by 4 bases, with 20 bases between the two germline ends. This CDR3 is CASKLAGPPSGANVLTF. The CDR3 DNA reads as TGTGCCAGCAAACTGGCGGGCCCTCCCTCCGGGGCCAACGTCCTGACTTTC.

The gene calls are TRBV7-8 and TRBJ1-2; weak D call: TRBD1 (5 bases). Germline-derived CDR1 and CDR2 are SGHVS and FQNEAQ. V dropped 0 bases and J dropped 4 bases, with 9 bases sitting between them. The CDR3 length is 14 residues. CDR3 residues: CASSLALDIYGYTF. CDR3 DNA sequence: TGTGCCAGCAGCTTAGCGCTGGACATCTATGGCTACACCTTC.

This clone was seen just once. The chain joins TRBV5-5 to TRBJ2-7, with 9 bases fitting TRBD2. The CDR3 consists of 13 residues. Germline-derived CDR1 and CDR2 are SGHKS and YYEKEE (reference sequence). V shed 4 bases and J 9 bases; nucleotides not matched to a gene: 8. The CDR3: CASSDPRTSVQYF. The CDR3 DNA reads TGTGCCAGCAGCGATCCCAGGACTAGCGTGCAGTACTTC.

The rearrangement uses TRBV4-2 and TRBJ2-1; 10 nucleotides align to TRBD2. Trimming removed 4 bases from V and 8 bases from J; junction bases left unmatched: 11. The CDR3 sequence is 16 residues long. Per germline, CDR1 LGHNA and CDR2 YNFKEQ. The CDR3 nucleotides read TGTGCCAGCAGCCGAGGGGAAGCTAGCGGGAGCTATGAGCAGTTCTTC. Translating it yields CASSRGEASGSYEQFF.

The J gene is TRBJ2-3, the V gene TRBV7-8; 12 nucleotides line up with TRBD2. Germline CDR1 reads SGHVS; CDR2 reads FQNEAQ. The CDR3 sequence is 16 residues long. Unmatched junction bases numbered 7, after V lost 5 bases and J lost 4 bases. The CDR3 here is CASSLGTSGLADTQYF. In DNA form, the CDR3 reads TGTGCCAGCAGCCTGGGGACTAGCGGGTTGGCAGATACGCAGTATTTT. Using reference TRBV7-8 and TRBJ2-3 for the parts outside the CDR3, the full variable domain is GAGVSQSPRYKVAKRGQDVALRCDPISGHVSLFWYQQALGQGPEFLTYFQNEAQLDKSGLPSDRFFAERPEGSVSTLKIQRTQQEDSAVYLCASSLGTSGLADTQYFGPGTRLTVL.

The rearrangement links TRBV19 to TRBJ2-3, with 10 bases lining up with TRBD1. After removal of 5 bases from V and 2 bases from J, the junction contained 10 bases not matched to a gene. The CDR3 loop spans 17 amino acids. CDR1 and CDR2 (germline): LNHDA, SQIVND (reference sequence). CDR3 in amino acids: CASSLPGTGENTDTQYF. The CDR3 coding sequence is TGTGCCAGTAGTCTGCCCGGGACAGGGGAAAACACAGATACGCAGTATTTT.

The chain combines TRBV25-1 with TRBJ2-4, with TRBD2 as a possible D gene (5 bases). This CDR3 is 14 amino acids long. With 4 bases removed from V and 8 bases from J, the gap between germline ends came to 15 bases. Germline values: CDR1 MGHDK, CDR2 SYGVNS. This CDR3 reads CASSAGRFYDIQYF. DNA for the CDR3: TGTGCCAGCAGTGCGGGAAGGTTTTATGACATTCAGTACTTC.

CDR3 protein: CAWSAGHGLAFF. DNA of the CDR3: TGTGCCTGGAGTGCGGGACATGGGTTAGCTTTCTTT. This chain joins TRBV30 and TRBJ1-1; D is perhaps TRBD1 (6 bases). Germline-derived CDR1 and CDR2 are GTSNPN and SVGIG (reference sequence). The CDR3 covers 12 residues. V lost 1 base and J lost 10, with 13 bases in between.

The chain recombines TRBV9 with TRBJ2-1; TRBD2 agrees at 8 bases. The V segment lost 3 bases and the J segment 12 bases; nucleotides outside the gene matches: 14. In germline, CDR1 is SGDLS, CDR2 YYNGEE. The length of the CDR3 is 15 residues. Here the CDR3 DNA reads TGTGCCAGCAGCGGAAGCGGGAGTTTCCCTCTTTGGCAGTTCTTC. Protein sequence: CASSGSGSFPLWQFF. Variable domain in full (rest from reference TRBV9 and TRBJ2-1): DSGVTQTPKHLITATGQRVTLRCSPRSGDLSVYWYQQSLDQGLQFLIQYYNGEERAKGNILERFSAQQFPDLHSELNLSSLELGDSALYFCASSGSGSFPLWQFFGPGTRLTVL.

This rearrangement joins TRBV18 to TRBJ2-1; D may be TRBD2 (6 bases). This CDR3 has 14 residues. Trimming shortened V by 0 bases and J by 8 bases, and 11 bases separated the two germline ends. The germline V gene has CDR1 KGHSH and CDR2 LQKENI. The CDR3 DNA sequence: TGTGCCAGCTCACCACCCGGTAGCGGCTATGAGCAGTTCTTC. This sequence encodes CASSPPGSGYEQFF.

V is TRBV5-1 and J is TRBJ2-3; 10 bases are a match to TRBD2. The CDR3 contains 15 residues. V lost 4 bases to trimming and J lost 1 base; unmatched junction nucleotides: 3. CDR1 is SGHRS, CDR2 YFSETQ, per germline. The CDR3 here is CASSPGLAGTDTQYF. Here the CDR3 DNA reads TGCGCCAGCAGCCCCGGACTAGCGGGCACAGATACGCAGTATTTT.

The genes are TRBV30 and TRBJ1-3; D might be TRBD1 (6 bases). The CDR3 sequence is 16 residues long. Germline CDR1 reads GTSNPN; CDR2 reads SVGIG (reference sequence). V was trimmed by 3 bases and J by 0 bases, leaving 15 bases between them. In DNA form, the CDR3 reads TGTGCCTGGAGCGCTTACAGGGAAGCCTCTGGAAACACCATATATTTT. It specifies CAWSAYREASGNTIYF.

The V call is TRBV5-4, the J call TRBJ2-7, with 8 positions matching TRBD1. CDR1 and CDR2 from the germline V gene are SGHNT and YYREEE (reference sequence). J was trimmed by 3 bases and V by 2 bases; bases with no gene match: 7. The CDR3 contains 15 residues. The CDR3 region has the DNA TGTGCCAGCAGCTTATACAGGGGGGACATCTACGAGCAGTACTTC. This sequence encodes CASSLYRGDIYEQYF.

The rearrangement links TRBV18 to TRBJ1-1; the match to TRBD1 covers 8 bases. Germline-derived CDR1 and CDR2 are KGHSH and LQKENI. V dropped 5 bases and J dropped 5; count of bases not matched to a gene: 4. CDR3 length equals 13 residues. DNA of the CDR3: TGTGCCAGCTCATCGGACAGGGTTACTGAAGCTTTCTTT. Its protein is CASSSDRVTEAFF.

The rearrangement links TRBV10-3 to TRBJ2-1; possible D gene TRBD2, 5 bases. CDR1 is ENHRY, CDR2 SYGVKD, per germline. The CDR3 totals 13 residues. The germline V and J ends were trimmed by 10 bases and 6 bases, with 16 bases remaining between them. CDR3 nucleotides: TGTGCCACCGTAGCTAGCATCGGCAATGAGCAGTTCTTC. It is translated as CATVASIGNEQFF.

The DNA of the CDR3 is TGTGCCATCAGTGATCCCACCACAGGGCGCACAGATACGCAGTATTTT. Encoded protein: CAISDPTTGRTDTQYF. The chain combines TRBV10-3 with TRBJ2-3; D is possibly TRBD1 (6 bases). Deletions cut 3 bases from V and 1 base from J, with 14 bases between. The CDR3 is made up of 16 amino acids. CDR1 and CDR2 from the germline V gene are ENHRY and SYGVKD.